Listed below are T cell receptor beta chains from one sample, sequenced in a study of cytomegalovirus exposure and HLA in healthy donors. Sequenced by immunoSEQ multiplex PCR; TCRdb stores in-frame clones only, minus some. The sample carries fewer than 250,000 clones, 77% recorded once. Sample: PBMCs. The receptors derive from a young woman in good health and CMV-seropositive. Both conserved end residues are part of each CDR3. The D gene is left open where the match is weak. Size values are once, few and many counts, or a class for expanded clones, and some rows have none.

CDR3 DNA	CDR3 protein	V gene	clone size	D gene	J gene	CDR3 length
TGTGCCAGCAGCCTCCCAGTTGGCGGCTACACCTTC	CASSLPVGGYTF	TRBV4-2	once	.	TRBJ1-2	12
TGTGCCAGCTCAAGCCTAGCGGGAGTCTACAATGAGCAGTTCTTC	CASSSLAGVYNEQFF	TRBV18	few	TRBD2	TRBJ2-1	15
TGTGCCAGTGGAGCGGGGGTTATAAATGAGCAGTTCTTC	CASGAGVINEQFF	TRBV19	.	TRBD2	TRBJ2-1	13
TGTGCCAGCAGTGTCCAGGGGGCCTTGAACACTGAAGCTTTCTTT	CASSVQGALNTEAFF	TRBV25-1	.	TRBD1	TRBJ1-1	15
TGTGCCAGCAGCCAAACGGGATTAAATGAAAAACTGTTTTTT	CASSQTGLNEKLFF	TRBV9	.	.	TRBJ1-4	14
TGTGCCATCAAGACTAGCGGGGTCTACAATGAGCAGTTCTTC	CAIKTSGVYNEQFF	TRBV10-3	.	TRBD2	TRBJ2-1	14
TGTGCCAGCAGCCGCGGGACTCACACCGGGGAGCTGTTTTTT	CASSRGTHTGELFF	TRBV7-3	.	.	TRBJ2-2	14
TGCAGTGCTAACAGGGATGAAAAACTGTTTTTT	CSANRDEKLFF	TRBV20-1	.	.	TRBJ1-4	11
TGTGCCAGCTCACCAGGGGCGGACATCCTGGGCACTGAAGCTTTCTTT	CASSPGADILGTEAFF	TRBV18	.	.	TRBJ1-1	16
TGTGCCAGCTCATCTGGGCCCAGCTCTGGAAACACCATATATTTT	CASSSGPSSGNTIYF	TRBV5-6	.	.	TRBJ1-3	15
TGCGCCAGCAGCGGGCGGGGAAGGGGAACTGAAGCTTTCTTT	CASSGRGRGTEAFF	TRBV5-1	few	.	TRBJ1-1	14
TGCGCCAGCAGCCAAGATTGGGGAGCCCTCGGGCCCCAGCATTTT	CASSQDWGALGPQHF	TRBV4-3	.	.	TRBJ1-5	15
TGTGCCAGTAGTATCGAGGGAAACTATGGCTACACCTTC	CASSIEGNYGYTF	TRBV19	.	.	TRBJ1-2	13
TGTGCCAGCAGCTATCAGCCAGGGGGCAATGAGGACACTGAAGCTTTCTTT	CASSYQPGGNEDTEAFF	TRBV4-2	.	TRBD1	TRBJ1-1	17
TGTGCCAGTAACCTGGGACAGGGTTCCGGGGAGCTGTTTTTT	CASNLGQGSGELFF	TRBV19	.	TRBD1	TRBJ2-2	14
TGTGCCAGCAGCCAGCGGGAGGGCCGCTTAGGGGAGCTGTTTTTT	CASSQREGRLGELFF	TRBV14	.	TRBD2	TRBJ2-2	15
TGCGCCAGCAGCCGGAGATTTGACAGGGAGAATGAAAAACTGTTTTTT	CASSRRFDRENEKLFF	TRBV4-3	.	TRBD1	TRBJ1-4	16
TGTGCCAGCAGTTCTTACCTCACGGGTAACCAAGAGACCCAGTACTTC	CASSSYLTGNQETQYF	TRBV6-5	few	.	TRBJ2-5	16
TGCGCCAGCCGACCCCCAGGGTGTGGCAATCAGCCCCAGCATTTT	CASRPPGCGNQPQHF	TRBV23-1	few	.	TRBJ1-5	15
TGTGCCAGCAGTCCCAGGATCTACGAGCAGTACTTC	CASSPRIYEQYF	TRBV6-1	.	.	TRBJ2-7	12
TGTGCCAGTAGAAGCCTAAGAACAGGGCCCAATCAGCCCCAGCATTTT	CASRSLRTGPNQPQHF	TRBV19	few	.	TRBJ1-5	16
TGCGCCAGCAGCTTGGACAGGGCGAACACTGAAGCTTTCTTT	CASSLDRANTEAFF	TRBV5-1	.	.	TRBJ1-1	14
TGTGCCAGCATGGCGGGGTTCAACACTGAAGCTTTCTTT	CASMAGFNTEAFF	TRBV25-1	.	.	TRBJ1-1	13
TGTGCCAGCAGCTTAGGACAGGGGATCACAGATACGCAGTATTTT	CASSLGQGITDTQYF	TRBV7-9	.	TRBD1	TRBJ2-3	15
TGTGCCTGGAGTAGGGGTACAGGGCTCATAGGATATGGCTACACCTTC	CAWSRGTGLIGYGYTF	TRBV30	.	.	TRBJ1-2	16
TGCGCCAGCAGCTTCAGTACAGATACGCAGTATTTT	CASSFSTDTQYF	TRBV5-1	.	.	TRBJ2-3	12
TGTGCCAGTAGTCTCTTCGACTCCAGCAACACAGATACGCAGTATTTT	CASSLFDSSNTDTQYF	TRBV19	once	.	TRBJ2-3	16
TGTGCCAGCAGTACCCCCGGGACAGGGCTCTATGGCTACACCTTC	CASSTPGTGLYGYTF	TRBV28	.	TRBD1	TRBJ1-2	15
TGTGCCAGCAGCCCAAATAACTATGGCTACACCTTC	CASSPNNYGYTF	TRBV14	.	.	TRBJ1-2	12
TGTGCCAGCAGCGTCAGAATGACGACAGTCACTGAAGCTTTCTTT	CASSVRMTTVTEAFF	TRBV5-6	.	.	TRBJ1-1	15
TGTGCCAGCAGCTTAGTGGCGGGTACTGAAGCTTTCTTT	CASSLVAGTEAFF	TRBV11-3	.	.	TRBJ1-1	13
TGTGCCAGCAGTTTCCAGTTTGGAAACACCATATATTTT	CASSFQFGNTIYF	TRBV27	few	.	TRBJ1-3	13
TGTGCCAGCAGCGTGGGAGGTCCCGCCACAGATACGCAGTATTTT	CASSVGGPATDTQYF	TRBV7-3	.	.	TRBJ2-3	15
TGTGCCAGCAGCTTTGGGGGGAGGACCGGGGAGCTGTTTTTT	CASSFGGRTGELFF	TRBV7-9	.	.	TRBJ2-2	14
TGTGCCAGCAGAGAGAACAGGGGGCATACTGAAGCTTTCTTT	CASRENRGHTEAFF	TRBV28	.	TRBD1	TRBJ1-1	14
TGTGCCAGCAGCTTGGCCGGACTAGCGGGCACCGGGGAGCTGTTTTTT	CASSLAGLAGTGELFF	TRBV5-6	.	TRBD2	TRBJ2-2	16
TGCGCCAGCAGCCCGACAACAGGGAGTGGAGGGGCCAACGTCCTGACTTTC	CASSPTTGSGGANVLTF	TRBV5-1	.	.	TRBJ2-6	17
TGTGCCAGCTCACAACTAGCGGCCAGCACAGATACGCAGTATTTT	CASSQLAASTDTQYF	TRBV18	.	TRBD2	TRBJ2-3	15
TGTGCCAGCAGTAGGACAGGGGTTCCTAATGAAAAACTGTTTTTT	CASSRTGVPNEKLFF	TRBV6-1	.	TRBD1	TRBJ1-4	15
TGTGCCAGCAGCTTGGGCGTGGGGGGGGTAGGAGGCTACACCTTC	CASSLGVGGVGGYTF	TRBV7-9	.	.	TRBJ1-2	15
TGTGCCAGCAGACTAGCGGGAGCGTTAGATACGCAGTATTTT	CASRLAGALDTQYF	TRBV28	.	TRBD2	TRBJ2-3	14
TGTGCCAGCAGCGAGAGCGGGAGGTCCTACGAGCAGTACTTC	CASSESGRSYEQYF	TRBV9	few	TRBD2	TRBJ2-7	14
TGTGCCAGCAGTGAAGAAAGTAACGGACCAGGGCGGTACTTC	CASSEESNGPGRYF	TRBV2	.	.	TRBJ2-7	14
TGTGCCAGCAGCAAAGGGCAGAATACCTACGAGCAGTACTTC	CASSKGQNTYEQYF	TRBV21-1	once	.	TRBJ2-7	14
TGTGCCAGCAGCCAAGGGGACAGGGGTTACTCCTATAATTCACCCCTCCACTTT	CASSQGDRGYSYNSPLHF	TRBV4-2	.	TRBD1	TRBJ1-6	18
TGTGCCAGCAGCGCGCAGCGGGAGGTGTCCATAGGGGAGCAGTTCTTC	CASSAQREVSIGEQFF	TRBV7-2	.	TRBD2	TRBJ2-1	16
TGTGCCAGCAGCCGAGCAGGGGGCTTAGGGAACACTGAAGCTTTCTTT	CASSRAGGLGNTEAFF	TRBV7-9	few	TRBD1	TRBJ1-1	16